The rows below give T cell receptor beta chains drawn from one sample of a study of regulatory T cells in long-lasting Graves disease. A single record per CDR3 protein comes from TCRdb applying MiXCR to the multiplex PCR reads. The sample carries about 560,000 distinct CDR3 sequences, 15% to 20% recorded once. The same data also went into a second study, on T cells in Graves' hyperthyroidism and ophthalmopathy.

Sequenced material: peripheral blood mononuclear cells (PBMCs), taken at new diagnosis, from a patient treated with antithyroid drugs. The origin of the receptors is a man younger than 30 with Graves disease. Each CDR3 is given with its conserved first and last residue. Fields, in order: J gene, clone size, D gene, V gene, CDR3 protein, CDR3 DNA. A D gene is named only where the DNA matches it firmly. The size field is filled for only some rows; it gives once, few, many or a size class.

TRBJ2-1,-,-,TRBV11-2,CASSFWSGKGVDEQFF,TGTGCCAGCAGCTTTTGGAGCGGGAAGGGGGTCGATGAGCAGTTCTTC
TRBJ1-2,few,-,TRBV6-5,CASSYSSQEPFYGYTF,TGTGCCAGCAGTTACTCTAGTCAGGAGCCTTTCTATGGCTACACCTTC
TRBJ2-7,-,-,TRBV14,CASSQVILSDQYF,TGTGCCAGCAGCCAAGTGATACTTAGCGACCAGTACTTC
TRBJ2-4,-,-,TRBV7-3,CASSLGGAGSAKNIQYF,TGTGCCAGCAGCTTAGGGGGGGCAGGGTCGGCCAAAAACATTCAGTACTTC
TRBJ2-7,many,-,TRBV27,CASSLSMGFYEQYF,TGTGCCAGCAGTTTATCCATGGGGTTCTACGAGCAGTACTTC
TRBJ2-3,-,-,TRBV9,CASSVGASGGTDTQYF,TGTGCCAGCAGCGTAGGGGCTAGTGGTGGCACAGATACGCAGTATTTT
TRBJ2-3,many,TRBD2,TRBV27,CASSLRRGGTDTQYF,TGTGCCAGCAGTTTAAGGCGGGGGGGCACAGATACGCAGTATTTT
TRBJ2-7,few,TRBD1,TRBV19,CASSNRGPYEQYF,TGTGCCAGTAGTAACAGGGGCCCCTACGAGCAGTACTTC
TRBJ2-7,few,TRBD2,TRBV6-2/TRBV6-3,CASSEGSSGAYEQYF,TGTGCCAGCAGTGAGGGCTCTAGCGGGGCCTACGAGCAGTACTTC
TRBJ2-1,many,TRBD1,TRBV7-9,CASSGQGARSYNEQFF,TGTGCCAGCTCCGGACAGGGGGCTAGGTCCTACAATGAGCAGTTCTTC